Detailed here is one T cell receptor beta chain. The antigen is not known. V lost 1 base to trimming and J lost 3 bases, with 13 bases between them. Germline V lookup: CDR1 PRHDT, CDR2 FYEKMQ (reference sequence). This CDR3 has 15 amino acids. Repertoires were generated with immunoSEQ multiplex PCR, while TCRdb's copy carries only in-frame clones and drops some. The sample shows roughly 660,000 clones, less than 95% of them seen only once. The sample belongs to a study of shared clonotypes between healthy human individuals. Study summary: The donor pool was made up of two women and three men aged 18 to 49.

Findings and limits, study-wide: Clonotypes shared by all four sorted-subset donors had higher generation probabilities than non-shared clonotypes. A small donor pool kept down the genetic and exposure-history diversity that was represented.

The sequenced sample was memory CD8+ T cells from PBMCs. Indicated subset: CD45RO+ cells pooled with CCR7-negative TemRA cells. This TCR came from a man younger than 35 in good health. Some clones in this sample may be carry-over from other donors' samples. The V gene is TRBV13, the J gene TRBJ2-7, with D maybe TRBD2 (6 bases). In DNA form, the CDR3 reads TGTGCCAGCAGCTTAGAGTCGGGGGTAGGCTACGAGCAGTACTTC. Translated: CASSLESGVGYEQYF.